Following are 13 T cell receptor beta chains from one sample sequenced in a study of CD8+CD57+ T cells in acquired aplastic anemia. The template for TCR beta VDJ and CDR3 sequence profiling was genomic DNA. TCRdb re-derived calls from the reads in MiXCR, one entry per CDR3 protein. The top ten hold approximately 8% of the sample, which has around 250,000 distinct CDR3 sequences, 45% to 65% seen once. Sequenced material: sorted CD4+, CD8+, or CD8+CD57+ T cells (not recorded which) from PBMCs. The receptors were sampled from a human donor with severe aplastic anemia or a healthy control (not recorded which).

This clonotype was detected a few times. The chain combines TRBV10-2 with TRBJ1-1, with 8 bases aligning to TRBD1. V was pared by 6 bases and J by 1 base, with 7 bases of the junction left unmatched. Germline values: CDR1 WSHSY, CDR2 SAAADI. This CDR3 spans 15 amino acids. CDR3 amino acids: CASRGRDRPNTEAFF. The CDR3 region has the DNA TGCGCCAGCAGAGGAAGGGACAGGCCGAACACTGAAGCTTTCTTT.

This sequence joins TRBV9 and TRBJ2-7; 9 bases agree with TRBD2. CDR1 and CDR2 (germline): SGDLS, YYNGEE. This CDR3 has 16 residues. Germline trimming cut 4 bases from V and 4 bases from J; bases unmatched to any gene: 12. The CDR3 DNA reads TGTGCCAGCAGCCCCCTTGAGAGCGGGGGGCGGTACGAGCAGTACTTC. Protein product: CASSPLESGGRYEQYF.

Note on this clonotype: A much larger clone differs by one base, so this may be a read error. The chain employs TRBV11-2 and TRBJ2-1; D is undetermined. The germline gives CDR1 SGHAT, CDR2 FQNNGV. This CDR3 has 14 amino acids. The V and J ends lost 0 bases and 8 bases respectively, with 11 bases between them. Written as DNA, the CDR3 is TGTGCCAGCAGCTTAGATCCCCCCCAGGATGAGCAGTTCTTC. Protein: CASSLDPPQDEQFF.

This clonotype has only one observation. The V gene is TRBV25-1, the J gene TRBJ2-1, with D maybe TRBD2 (5 bases). This CDR3 is built from 15 residues. Germline lookup yields CDR1 MGHDK and CDR2 SYGVNS. Trimming left V 4 bases short and J 0 bases short, with 10 bases between. CDR3 sequence: CASSGAESSYNEQFF. In DNA, the CDR3 is TGTGCCAGCAGTGGAGCGGAGAGCTCCTACAATGAGCAGTTCTTC. The variable domain in full, with the rest retrieved from reference TRBV25-1 and TRBJ2-1, is EADIYQTPRYLVIGTGKKITLECSQTMGHDKMYWYQQDPGMELHLIHYSYGVNSTEKGDLSSESTVSRIRTEHFPLTLESARPSHTSQYLCASSGAESSYNEQFFGPGTRLTVL.

The chain carries TRBV7-2 and TRBJ2-1; 10 bases map to TRBD2. In germline, CDR1 is SGHTA, CDR2 FQGNSA. Trimming took 3 bases from V and 4 from J; bases not matched to a gene: 6. The CDR3 length is 16 residues. The CDR3 sequence is CASSFLGSGGYNEQFF. The CDR3 nucleotides read TGTGCCAGCAGCTTTTTAGGTAGCGGGGGGTACAATGAGCAGTTCTTC. The entire variable domain, with the rest obtained from reference TRBV7-2 and TRBJ2-1, is as follows: GAGVSQSPSNKVTEKGKDVELRCDPISGHTALYWYRQSLGQGLEFLIYFQGNSAPDKSGLPSDRFSAERTGGSVSTLTIQRTQQEDSAVYLCASSFLGSGGYNEQFFGPGTRLTVL.

The V and J genes are TRBV2 and TRBJ2-3; 10 nucleotides align to TRBD2. In germline, CDR1 is SNHLY, CDR2 FYNNEI. J gave up 5 bases and V 6 bases, and 14 bases lay outside the gene matches. The CDR3 length is 17 residues. The CDR3 spells CASSQGVQRGGGDTQYF. CDR3 nucleotide sequence: TGTGCCAGCAGCCAGGGAGTGCAGCGGGGGGGGGGAGATACGCAGTATTTT. The whole variable domain, filled in from reference TRBV2 and TRBJ2-3, reads EPEVTQTPSHQVTQMGQEVILRCVPISNHLYFYWYRQILGQKVEFLVSFYNNEISEKSEIFDDQFSVERPDGSNFTLKIRSTKLEDSAMYFCASSQGVQRGGGDTQYFGPGTRLTVL.

The CDR3 spells CASSQVQDHICADTQYF. CDR3 coding DNA: TGTGCCAGCAGCCAAGTGCAGGACCATATTTGTGCAGATACGCAGTATTTT. This rearrangement joins TRBV3-2 to TRBJ2-3. TRBV3-2 is termed a pseudogene. This CDR3 has 17 amino acids.

V is TRBV2 and J is TRBJ2-7, with D possibly called TRBD1 or TRBD2 (5 bases each). Trimming shortened V by 4 bases and J by 0 bases, and 10 bases separated the two germline ends. CDR3 length: 14 amino acids. Germline V gene data show CDR1 as SNHLY and CDR2 as FYNNEI. The DNA for the CDR3 is TGTGCCAGCAGTGTGAGGGGATCCTCCTACGAGCAGTACTTC. Translated, it gives CASSVRGSSYEQYF.

This chain uses TRBV11-2 with TRBJ2-3, with D perhaps being TRBD1 or TRBD2 (5 bases each). This CDR3 spans 15 amino acids. CDR1 and CDR2 (germline): SGHAT, FQNNGV. Deletions cut 5 bases from V and 0 bases from J, with 12 bases between. DNA of the CDR3: TGTGCCAGCAGCCGGCTATGGGGGAGCACAGATACGCAGTATTTT. As protein: CASSRLWGSTDTQYF.

Comment on this clonotype: The junction departs from the called germline gene at one end, perhaps through a read error. The rearrangement links TRBV15 to TRBJ2-1; the match to TRBD2 covers 8 bases. There are 16 residues in the CDR3. CDR1 is LNHNV, CDR2 YYDKDF, per germline (reference sequence). The CDR3 here is CAISRDGAGGSHEQFF. In DNA form, the CDR3 reads TGTGCCATCAGCAGAGATGGGGCGGGAGGAAGCCATGAGCAGTTCTTC. Full variable domain (missing parts from reference TRBV15 and TRBJ2-1): DAMVIQNPRYQVTQFGKPVTLSCSQTLNHNVMYWYQQKSSQAPKLLFHYYDKDFNNEADTPDNFQSRRPNTSFCFLDIRSPGLGDTAMYLCAISRDGAGGSHEQFFGPGTRLTVL.

In its sample, this clonotype was seen many times. The V gene is TRBV19, the J gene TRBJ2-7, with D perhaps matching TRBD1 or TRBD2 (5 bases each). Looked up from germline, CDR1 is LNHDA and CDR2 is SQIVND (reference sequence). The CDR3 has 11 amino acids. Between the trimmed V and J ends, which lost 9 bases and 4 bases, there was a span of 10 bases. The CDR3 protein is CASQWGYEQYF. CDR3 DNA sequence: TGTGCCAGCCAGTGGGGGTACGAGCAGTACTTC.

This chain connects TRBV15 to TRBJ2-1; 8 positions agree with TRBD2. V lost 5 bases to trimming and J lost 0 bases; unmatched junction nucleotides: 6. The CDR3 is 16 amino acids. Germline V gene sequence: CDR1 LNHNV, CDR2 YYDKDF (reference sequence). CDR3 in DNA: TGTGCCACCAGCCCCACTACTAGCGGCTCCTACAATGAGCAGTTCTTC. As protein: CATSPTTSGSYNEQFF.

V gene TRBV24-1 combines with J gene TRBJ2-7; tentative D call: TRBD1 (5 bases). This CDR3 region has 13 residues. Germline CDR1 and CDR2: KGHDR and SFDVKD. V was pared by 5 bases and J by 7 bases, with 14 bases between. This CDR3 is CATSVGVIVEQYF. Written as DNA, the CDR3 is TGTGCCACCAGTGTAGGGGTGATAGTTGAGCAGTACTTC.